These 2 T cell receptor beta chains share one sample of origin, sequenced in a study of T cell responses to AZD1222 COVID-19 vaccine. Produced via immunoSEQ multiplex PCR; TCRdb's table is partial and in-frame only. There are about 110,000 clones in the sample; around 90% occur only once, and 1.6% lies in the top ten. The source was peripheral blood, collected on day 0 of AZD1222 vaccination. All receptors come from an adult in good health.

The V and J genes are TRBV5-1 and TRBJ2-7; 7 bases are shared with TRBD1. The CDR3 spans 14 residues. Unmatched junction bases numbered 4, after V lost 3 bases and J lost 1 base. Germline-derived CDR1 and CDR2 are SGHRS and YFSETQ. The CDR3 loop reads CASSSETGSYEQYF. DNA of the CDR3: TGCGCCAGCAGCTCAGAGACAGGGTCCTACGAGCAGTACTTC.

V is TRBV3-1 (or the pseudogene TRBV3-2) and J is TRBJ1-4; D not certain. CDR1 is LGHDT, CDR2 YNNKEL, per germline (reference sequence). Trimming removed 2 bases at V and 3 bases at J, with 7 bases between. This CDR3 contains 14 residues. CDR3 sequence: CASSQMRPNEKLFF. The CDR3 DNA reads TGTGCCAGCAGCCAAATGCGGCCTAATGAAAAACTGTTTTTT.